The 5 T cell receptor beta chains below come from one sample, sequenced in a study of blood T cell repertoires in COVID-19. The assay was immunoSEQ multiplex PCR, and TCRdb's table has in-frame clones only and misses some. The sample records 130,000 to 150,000 clones, around 84% being singletons. The sequenced sample was PBMCs or T cells enriched from blood (not recorded which). The source of these receptors is a woman between 50 and 59 years old who had been exposed to COVID-19.

The chain links TRBV5-1 to TRBJ1-3; D not resolved. Germline loops: CDR1 SGHRS, CDR2 YFSETQ. Trimming pared 0 bases from V and 3 bases from J, leaving 7 bases between. The CDR3 runs 14 residues. The chain's CDR3 is CASSLAGYGNTIYF. The CDR3 coding sequence is TGCGCCAGCAGCTTGGCGGGGTATGGAAACACCATATATTTT.

The gene calls are TRBV19 and TRBJ1-5; 9 positions agree with TRBD1. Unmatched junction bases numbered 7, after V lost 1 base and J lost 9 bases. Germline CDR1 LNHDA, CDR2 SQIVND (reference sequence). The CDR3 is made up of 15 amino acids. The CDR3: CASSIVSQGARPQHF. CDR3 nucleotide sequence: TGTGCCAGTAGTATAGTCTCACAGGGGGCTAGGCCCCAGCATTTT.

The CDR3 here is CASVQGSYGYTF. The CDR3 DNA sequence: TGTGCCAGCGTTCAGGGATCCTATGGCTACACCTTC. V usage is TRBV19 and J usage is TRBJ1-2; tentative D call: TRBD1 (5 bases). The germline V gene has CDR1 LNHDA and CDR2 SQIVND (reference sequence). The CDR3 is 12 residues long. V lost 9 bases, J lost 4 bases, and 12 bases lay in between.

The J gene is TRBJ2-1, the V gene TRBV4-3; 7 positions match TRBD1. This CDR3 is built from 15 residues. J was trimmed by 5 bases and V by 2 bases; bases with no gene match: 6. Germline assignment: CDR1 LGHNA and CDR2 YSLEER. The CDR3 protein is CASSQWAGTDNEQFF. CDR3 coding DNA: TGCGCCAGCAGCCAATGGGCAGGGACAGACAATGAGCAGTTCTTC.

The rearrangement uses TRBV10-3 and TRBJ1-2, with D possibly being TRBD1 (5 bases). V dropped 0 bases and J dropped 4 bases, with 6 bases sitting between them. The CDR3 length is 13 residues. Germline V gene data show CDR1 as ENHRY and CDR2 as SYGVKD. CDR3: CAISESGGYGYTF. The CDR3 DNA reads TGTGCCATCAGTGAGTCGGGGGGCTATGGCTACACCTTC.